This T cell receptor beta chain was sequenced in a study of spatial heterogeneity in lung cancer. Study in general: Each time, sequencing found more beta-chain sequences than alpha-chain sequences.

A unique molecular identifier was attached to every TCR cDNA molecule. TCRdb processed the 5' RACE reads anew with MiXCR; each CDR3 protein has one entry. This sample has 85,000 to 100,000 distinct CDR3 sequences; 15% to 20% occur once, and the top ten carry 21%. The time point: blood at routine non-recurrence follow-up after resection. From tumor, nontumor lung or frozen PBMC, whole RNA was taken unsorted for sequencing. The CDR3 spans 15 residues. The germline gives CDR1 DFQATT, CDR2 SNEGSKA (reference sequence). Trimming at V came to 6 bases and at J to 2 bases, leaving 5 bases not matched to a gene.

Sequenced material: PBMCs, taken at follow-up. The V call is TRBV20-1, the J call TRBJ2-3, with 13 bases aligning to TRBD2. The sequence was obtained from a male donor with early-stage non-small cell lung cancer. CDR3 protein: CSAPTSGGFTDTQYF. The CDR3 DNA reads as TGCAGTGCGCCGACTAGCGGGGGGTTCACAGATACGCAGTATTTT.